The present entry profiles one TCR beta chain with its context. Each participant's cohort was designated according to participant-reported clinical history. The data originate from a study of blood T cell repertoires in COVID-19. Study in general: The samples span acute and convalescent COVID-19 from the United States, Italy and Spain. PBMCs, B-cell-depleted T cells, or T cells were the source of the cDNA or gDNA that made up the material.

Original processing notes: Estimation of nucleated cell counts relied on the amplification of reference gene primers. TCRdb keeps only in-frame clones here, not all; method: immunoSEQ multiplex PCR. The DNA gave D and trimming, while V, J and clone size come from that table. This sample has 260,000 or so clones, with 87% found just once. This receptor was taken from a woman under 40 with acute COVID-19. The sample consisted of PBMCs or T cells enriched from blood (not recorded which).

The chain's CDR3 is CAISANRADAAAFF. CDR3 nucleotide sequence: TGTGCCATCAGCGCAAACAGGGCTGACGCAGCAGCTTTCTTT. The rearrangement uses TRBV10-3 and TRBJ1-1, with a tentative D call TRBD1 (6 bases). Deletions cut 6 bases from V and 10 bases from J, with 21 bases between. In germline, CDR1 is ENHRY, CDR2 SYGVKD. The CDR3 is 14 residues long.